This T cell receptor beta chain was recovered during a study of human T cells and chemical hapten exposure. TCRdb used MiXCR to reprocess the RACE reads, holding one entry per CDR3 protein. Altogether 150,000 to 200,000 distinct CDR3 sequences are present, just under 30% being singletons, with the ten largest covering just under 3%. Time point denoted: pre-sensitization, week 0. Treatment here: therapeutic diphenylcyclopropenone sensitization with weekly scalp DPC. Germline CDR1 is DFQATT and CDR2 is SNEGSKA (reference sequence). This CDR3 is 15 amino acids long. V shed 0 bases, J shed 4 bases, and the junction held 6 bases outside the gene matches.

The sequence derives from a woman in her 30s with alopecia areata. Some clones in this sample may be carry-over from other donors' samples. The sample in question was whole blood, obtained in connection with sensitization to the hapten diphenylcyclopropenone (DPC). The chain uses TRBV20-1 and TRBJ2-3; TRBD2 matches 8 bases. The CDR3 spells CSARETSVFPDTQYF. Here the CDR3 DNA reads TGCAGTGCTAGAGAGACTAGCGTCTTCCCAGATACGCAGTATTTT.